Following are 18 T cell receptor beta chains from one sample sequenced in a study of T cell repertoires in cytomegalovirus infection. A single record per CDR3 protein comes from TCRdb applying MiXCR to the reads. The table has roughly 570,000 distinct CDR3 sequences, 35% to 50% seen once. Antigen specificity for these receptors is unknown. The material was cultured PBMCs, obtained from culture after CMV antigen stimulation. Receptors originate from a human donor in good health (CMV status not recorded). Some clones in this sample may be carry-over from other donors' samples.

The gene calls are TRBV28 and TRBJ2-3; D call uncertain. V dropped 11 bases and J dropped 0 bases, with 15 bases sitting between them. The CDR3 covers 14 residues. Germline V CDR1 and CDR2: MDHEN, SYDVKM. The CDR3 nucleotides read TGTGCCTTTTCCCGTCGGTATAGCACAGATACGCAGTATTTT. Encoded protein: CAFSRRYSTDTQYF.

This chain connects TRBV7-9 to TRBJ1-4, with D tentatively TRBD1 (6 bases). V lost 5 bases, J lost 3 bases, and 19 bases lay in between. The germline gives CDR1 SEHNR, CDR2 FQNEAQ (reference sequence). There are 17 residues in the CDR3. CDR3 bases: TGTGCCAGCAGCCCCCGGGAAGGGGGACGCCCTAATGAAAAACTGTTTTTT. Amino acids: CASSPREGGRPNEKLFF. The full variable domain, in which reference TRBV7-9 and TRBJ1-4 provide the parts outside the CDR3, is DTGVSQNPRHKITKRGQNVTFRCDPISEHNRLYWYRQTLGQGPEFLTYFQNEAQLEKSRLLSDRFSAERPKGSFSTLEIQRTEQGDSAMYLCASSPREGGRPNEKLFFGSGTQLSVL.

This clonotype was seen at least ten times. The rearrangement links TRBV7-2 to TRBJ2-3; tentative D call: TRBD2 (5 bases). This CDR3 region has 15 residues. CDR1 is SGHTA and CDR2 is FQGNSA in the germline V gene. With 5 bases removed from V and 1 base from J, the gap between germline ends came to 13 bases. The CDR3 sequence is CASSPQRTRTDTQYF. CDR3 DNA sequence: TGTGCCAGCAGCCCCCAGCGGACCCGCACAGATACGCAGTATTTT.

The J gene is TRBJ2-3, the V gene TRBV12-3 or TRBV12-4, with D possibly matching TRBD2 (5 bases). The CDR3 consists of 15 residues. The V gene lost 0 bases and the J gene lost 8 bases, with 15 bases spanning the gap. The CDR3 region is CASSLASEGYGTQYF. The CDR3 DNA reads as TGTGCCAGCAGTTTAGCTAGCGAGGGCTATGGTACGCAGTATTTT.

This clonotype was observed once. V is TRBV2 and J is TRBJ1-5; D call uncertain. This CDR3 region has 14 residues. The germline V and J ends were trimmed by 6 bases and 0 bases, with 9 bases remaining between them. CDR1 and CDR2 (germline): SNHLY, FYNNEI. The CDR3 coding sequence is TGTGCCAGCAGAAACAGCGATAGCAATCAGCCCCAGCATTTT. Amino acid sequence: CASRNSDSNQPQHF.

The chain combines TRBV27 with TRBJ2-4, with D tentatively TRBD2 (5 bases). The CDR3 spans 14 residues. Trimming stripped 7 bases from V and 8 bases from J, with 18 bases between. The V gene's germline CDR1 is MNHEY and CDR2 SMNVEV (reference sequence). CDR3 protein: CASTKSGPGDIQYF. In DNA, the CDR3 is TGTGCCAGCACCAAAAGTGGCCCCGGGGACATTCAGTACTTC.

CDR3 sequence (DNA): TGTGCCAGCTGGTCGGGGGGCACAGATACGCAGTATTTT. Translating gives CASWSGGTDTQYF. The chain recombines TRBV2 with TRBJ2-3; TRBD2 might be the D (6 bases). The CDR3 extends over 13 amino acids. CDR1 and CDR2 (germline): SNHLY, FYNNEI. Trimming shortened V by 8 bases and J by 1 base, and 10 bases separated the two germline ends.

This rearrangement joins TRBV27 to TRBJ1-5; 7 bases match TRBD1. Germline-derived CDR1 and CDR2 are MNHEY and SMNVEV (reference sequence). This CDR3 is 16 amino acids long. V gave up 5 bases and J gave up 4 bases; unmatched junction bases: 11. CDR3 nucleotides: TGTGCCAGCAGTCGAAGAGGACAGGTCGATAATCAGCCCCAGCATTTT. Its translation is CASSRRGQVDNQPQHF.

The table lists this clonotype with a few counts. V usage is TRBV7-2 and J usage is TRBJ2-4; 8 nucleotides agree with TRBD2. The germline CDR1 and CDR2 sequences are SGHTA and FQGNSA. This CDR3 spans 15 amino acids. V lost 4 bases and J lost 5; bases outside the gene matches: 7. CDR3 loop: CASSSQAGVENIQYF. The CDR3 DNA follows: TGTGCCAGCAGCTCCCAAGCGGGAGTGGAAAACATTCAGTACTTC.

The CDR3 sequence is CASSFLSGTSYEQYF. For the CDR3, the DNA is TGTGCCAGCAGTTTCCTTAGCGGCACTTCCTACGAGCAGTACTTC. The genes are TRBV6-6 and TRBJ2-7; TRBD2 might be the D (6 bases). Germline values: CDR1 MNHNY, CDR2 SVGAGI (reference sequence). V lost 4 bases to trimming and J lost 1 base, with 14 bases between them. The CDR3 has 15 residues.

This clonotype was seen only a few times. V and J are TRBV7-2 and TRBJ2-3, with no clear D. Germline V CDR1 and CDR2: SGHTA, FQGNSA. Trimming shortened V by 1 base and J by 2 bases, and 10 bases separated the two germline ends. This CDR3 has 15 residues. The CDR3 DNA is TGTGCCAGCAGCTTAGGTGTCAGAGCCACAGATACGCAGTATTTT. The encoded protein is CASSLGVRATDTQYF.

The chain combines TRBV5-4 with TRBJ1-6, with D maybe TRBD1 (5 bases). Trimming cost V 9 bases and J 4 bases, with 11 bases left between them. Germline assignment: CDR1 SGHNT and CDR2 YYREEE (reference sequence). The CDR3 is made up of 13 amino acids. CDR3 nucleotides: TGTGCCACCGGGACGGAATATAATTCACCCCTCCACTTT. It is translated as CATGTEYNSPLHF.

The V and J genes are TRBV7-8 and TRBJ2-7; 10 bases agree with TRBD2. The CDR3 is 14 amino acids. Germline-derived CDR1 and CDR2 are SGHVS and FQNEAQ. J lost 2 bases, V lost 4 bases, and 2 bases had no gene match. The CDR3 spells CASSSSGRTYEQYF. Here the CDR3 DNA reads TGTGCCAGCAGCTCTAGCGGGAGAACCTACGAGCAGTACTTC.

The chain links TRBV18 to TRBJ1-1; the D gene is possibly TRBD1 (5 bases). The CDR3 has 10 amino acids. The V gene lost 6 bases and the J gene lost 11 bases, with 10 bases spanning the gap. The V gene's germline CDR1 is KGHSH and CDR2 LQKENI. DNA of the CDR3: TGTGCCAGCTCGGAGGGACTGGCTTTCTTT. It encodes CASSEGLAFF. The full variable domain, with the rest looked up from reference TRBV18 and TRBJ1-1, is NAGVMQNPRHLVRRRGQEARLRCSPMKGHSHVYWYRQLPEEGLKFMVYLQKENIIDESGMPKERFSAEFPKEGPSILRIQQVVRGDSAAYFCASSEGLAFFGQGTRLTVV.

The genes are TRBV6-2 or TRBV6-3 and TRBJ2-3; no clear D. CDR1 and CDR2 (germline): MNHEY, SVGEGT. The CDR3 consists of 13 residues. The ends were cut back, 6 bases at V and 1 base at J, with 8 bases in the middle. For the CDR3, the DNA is TGTGCCAGCAGGAGAGCTGGCACAGATACGCAGTATTTT. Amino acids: CASRRAGTDTQYF.

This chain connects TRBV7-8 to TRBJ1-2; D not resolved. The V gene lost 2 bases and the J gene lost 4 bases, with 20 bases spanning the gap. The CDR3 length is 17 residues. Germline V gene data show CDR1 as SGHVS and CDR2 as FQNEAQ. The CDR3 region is CASSLPGSPQAGYGYTF. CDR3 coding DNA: TGTGCCAGCAGCTTACCGGGCTCACCCCAGGCTGGCTATGGCTACACCTTC.

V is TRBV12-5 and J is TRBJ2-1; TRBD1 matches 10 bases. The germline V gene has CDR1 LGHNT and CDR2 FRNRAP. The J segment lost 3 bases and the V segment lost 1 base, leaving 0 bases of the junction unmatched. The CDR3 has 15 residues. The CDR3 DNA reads TGTGCTAGTGGTTTGGGGACAGGGGGCTACAATGAGCAGTTCTTC. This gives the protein CASGLGTGGYNEQFF.

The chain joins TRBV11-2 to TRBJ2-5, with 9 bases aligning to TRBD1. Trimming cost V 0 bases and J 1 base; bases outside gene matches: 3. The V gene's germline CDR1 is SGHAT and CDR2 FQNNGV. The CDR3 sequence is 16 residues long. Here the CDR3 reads CASSLDRTGAQETQYF. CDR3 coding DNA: TGTGCCAGCAGCTTAGACCGGACAGGGGCCCAAGAGACCCAGTACTTC.